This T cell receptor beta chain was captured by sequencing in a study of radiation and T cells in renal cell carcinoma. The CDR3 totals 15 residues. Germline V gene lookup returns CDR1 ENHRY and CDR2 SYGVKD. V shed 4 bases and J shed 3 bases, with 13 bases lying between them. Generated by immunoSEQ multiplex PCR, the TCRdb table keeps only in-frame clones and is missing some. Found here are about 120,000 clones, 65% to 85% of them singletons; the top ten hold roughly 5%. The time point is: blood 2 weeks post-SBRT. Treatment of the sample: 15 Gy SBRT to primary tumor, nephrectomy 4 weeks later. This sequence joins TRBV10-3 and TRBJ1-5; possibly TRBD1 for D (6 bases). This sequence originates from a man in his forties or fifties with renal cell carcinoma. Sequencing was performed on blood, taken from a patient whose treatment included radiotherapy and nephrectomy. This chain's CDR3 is CAISVEQGFNQPQHF. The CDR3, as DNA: TGTGCCATCAGTGTGGAACAGGGTTTCAATCAGCCCCAGCATTTT.